This entry is about one T cell receptor beta chain. Its antigen is unknown. The record has no base qualities; no much larger clone is one base away. This sample was included in a study of cytomegalovirus exposure and HLA in healthy donors (dated by TCRdb to about 2017). As for the study more broadly: In an earlier analysis of under 600 of the donors, roughly 300 Gb of sequence data and 120 million or so unique TCR beta sequences from approximately 180 million T cells were reported. About 300 gigabases of sequencing data and tens of millions of unique TCR sequences were included in an early release covering under 650 HLA-typed donors. Of the 300 to 500 genotyped donors, less than 90% were placed in the genetic ancestry cluster associated with self-reported Caucasian donors. The aim of the study was to test whether cataloging public T cell receptors could identify signatures of past pathogen exposure. The T cell repertoires of some 700 subjects were profiled by immunosequencing and related to cytomegalovirus serostatus. A separate validation cohort of about 110 different subjects was used in addition to the roughly 700-subject first cohort. The study combined high-throughput TCR immunosequencing, statistical association of individual TCRs with disease status, and machine learning to predict cytomegalovirus infection status. A later analysis re-examined previously published TCR beta repertoires from 610 or so donors and added high-resolution HLA genotyping to investigate patterns of TCR occurrence. Rather than using new phenotypic data, the later analysis identified candidate immune exposures from TCR beta sequences and from how often those sequences occurred across donors. To decide whether each TCR beta V gene segment behaved as functional or pseudogenic, an earlier analysis of some 600 of the donors relied on high-throughput TCR beta sequencing. Donor age, sex, ethnicity and CMV serostatus were compiled alongside the repertoire data. In a later genetic analysis, genome-wide SNP genotypes for about 65% of the roughly 670 donors were used, and that subset was treated as a discovery cohort. Every repertoire in the discovery cohort had been generated on one and the same sequencing platform. HLA typing included class I and class II loci at four-digit resolution. The number of typed donors differed by locus: about 629-630 for A, B, C, DRB1 and DQB1; 522 for DQA1; about 600 for DPA1; and roughly 470 for DPB1. Roughly five DR-DQ haplotypes were handled as single units for association and clustering, since linkage in the cohort was strong. Among under 450 genotyped donors of the cohort, an average of about 240,000 unique TCR beta nucleotide sequences were sequenced per donor, 15% to 20% of them non-productive.

Study-wide findings and limitations: This cohort had only TCR beta chains sequenced, and the lack of alpha or paired-chain data limited which features could be detected. According to a later genetic analysis, donors in an Asian-associated ancestry cluster had fewer N-insertions in productive TCRs than the approximately 610-donor mean. Because some donors lacked HLA typing at each locus, the association tests relied only on the typed subset. Some IMGT-functional V segments, including TRBV6-2 and TRBV6-3, could not be told apart with the 87-base-pair reads, so those segments were excluded. Because counts were too low, seventeen rarely observed V segments, including chromosome 9 orphons, were excluded from the earlier analysis of several hundred of the donors. In both the original and validation cohorts, the classifier was reported to diagnose cytomegalovirus status with high specificity and sensitivity. According to the authors, the approach could potentially be generalized to other disease states and immunological phenotypes. In a later analysis, TCR association rates were found to vary across HLA loci, with the most associated TCRs seen for DRB1 alleles and the fewest for HLA-C alleles. A cluster of highly shared sequence variants was judged likely to be a technical artifact of the sequencing pipeline. When HLA alleles, especially DR and DQ, strongly co-occurred, TCR associations were difficult to assign to individual alleles. In a later analysis, several top co-occurrence clusters were reported to appear linked to parvovirus B19, influenza, CMV and Epstein-Barr virus. A further reported finding was that TCR beta sequences accurately predicted the HLA-A and HLA-B alleles for most subjects in the first cohort. Most CMV-associated TCR beta chains appeared to be HLA-restricted in a later analysis, and the HLA associations seemed to be driven largely by CMV exposure. While some public TCRs were present in many individuals, most TCR sequences turned up only very rarely across donors. Presence/absence analyses assumed roughly uniform sequencing depth across donors, an assumption that may not hold. In vitro tests confirmed that three of the cytomegalovirus-associated TCR beta chains recognize cytomegalovirus antigens. An earlier analysis of approximately 540 of the donors showed that most TCR beta V segments appeared in productive rearrangements either about 87% or about 30% of the time, which broadly matched IMGT annotations. For the cohort, immune exposure information was limited to CMV serostatus. A total of 150 or so TCR beta chains were listed by the study as associated with cytomegalovirus. Compared with equally common non-associated chains, HLA-associated TCR beta chains in a later analysis were more clonally expanded and had lower generation probabilities. In a later genetic analysis, a missense DCLRE1C variant was associated with V-gene and J-gene trimming of TCR beta chains, and the association was replicated in an independent cohort. Correlated functional status among segregating V segments might reflect linkage disequilibrium, but an unknown experimental factor could not be ruled out. A later analysis associated 16,951 TCR beta sequences with specific HLA alleles at a false discovery rate of 0.05.

The cohort was made up of 666 healthy bone marrow donors. Cohort members were all nominally healthy when sampled, although unrecorded immune exposures were likely present. The donor was CMV seropositive and was included in the group of 250 to 300 seropositive cohort members. A peripheral blood sample was collected from each donor, and TCR beta sequencing was performed on peripheral blood mononuclear cells. The Qiagen DNeasy Blood Extraction Kit was used to extract genomic DNA from the blood cell samples. To prepare the library, the immunoSEQ multiplex PCR assay was applied. A mixture of 60 forward primers for TCR Vbeta segments and 13 reverse primers for TCR Jbeta segments was used in the multiplex PCR. The CDR3 region of rearranged TCR beta genes was amplified from genomic DNA with a multiplex PCR assay. On the Illumina HiSeq System, the amplified TCR beta libraries were sequenced as 87-base-pair reads. Processing in the source paper ran as follows. A later analysis tallied some 79 million unique TCR beta chains across the approximately 670 repertoires, and approximately 11 million of those chains were shared by two or more donors. To remove PCR and sequencing errors, raw reads were error-corrected and collapsed into unique sequences using a nearest-neighbor algorithm that merged closely related sequences. Alignment of CDR3 sequences to IMGT reference sequences was used to assign V, D and J gene segments. For a sequence to be retained, a match of at least six nucleotides to both a V gene segment and a J gene segment was required. A rearrangement was called productive if the CDR3 had no stop codons and remained in frame with V and J, and every other rearrangement was called non-productive. CDR3 was defined according to IMGT convention as the region running from the second conserved V-encoded cysteine to the conserved J-encoded phenylalanine. The earlier analysis of some 580 of the donors excluded any sequence lacking an unambiguous match to a single V gene segment. In an earlier analysis of several hundred of the donors, a V segment was called functional when productive rearrangements were above 56.7%, and segregating when the standard deviation between donors exceeded 5%. A statistical classification framework was developed to diagnose cytomegalovirus status using the catalog of TCR beta chain sequences. In a later analysis, V and J genes were assigned by comparing TCR nucleotide sequences against IMGT/GENE-DB human TR gene sequences. In a later analysis, CDR3 sequences and most-parsimonious VDJ recombination scenarios were assigned using the TCRdist pipeline. In a later analysis, each TCR beta chain was defined by its CDR3 amino acid sequence together with its V-gene family, and reads without a unique V-gene family were excluded. To address suspected cross-contamination and a sequencing artifact, a later analysis removed approximately 590 highly shared, low-generation-probability nucleotide sequences. For each public chain, a later analysis derived a clonal expansion index from normalized ranks of inferred template counts within each repertoire. Generation probabilities in a later analysis came from a VDJ recombination model fitted to out-of-frame rearrangements, and those results were checked against IGoR. Hypergeometric tests were used in a later analysis to score TCR-TCR, TCR-HLA and TCR-CMV co-occurrence, with a repertoire-size bias correction applied to the TCR pairs. False discovery rates were estimated in a later analysis by permuting HLA or CMV assignments 20 times. A later analysis grouped co-occurring TCRs with DBSCAN, adding TCRdist sequence similarity when clustering within HLA-allele-positive subsets. Repertoires with fewer than 30,000 or more than 120,000 public chains were left out of co-occurrence clustering, as were about 5 repertoires with anomalous nucleotide sharing. As stored in TCRdb, this immuneACCESS dataset retains in-frame rearrangements with V and J assigned. A fraction of the clones does not appear; measured against another copy, unresolved V genes explain less than half of the discrepancy, and the remainder lacks a known reason. V and J calls and clone size are as listed in that table; D and trimming were resolved from the DNA. This sample gives around 160,000 clones in total; 65% to 85% of them show up just once. Jointly, the top ten make up 2% to 3% of the sample.

Including cysteine and phenylalanine, the CDR3 has 16 amino acids. Kept here is only the CDR3 DNA, which spans 48 bases and is read in frame from base 1. CDR1 MDHEN and CDR2 SYDVKM are derived from the germline V gene. V and J are trimmed by 5 bases and 3 bases, and the gene matches miss 11 bases of the junction. The clonotype originates from a woman in her thirties or forties in good health and CMV-seropositive. Source material: PBMCs. Recombination joined TRBV28 with TRBJ1-1, with 8 junctional bases fitting TRBD1. The sequence in DNA is TGTGCCAGCAGTCCCCCGGACAGGGTGAAGGACACTGAAGCTTTCTTT. Translated, it gives CASSPPDRVKDTEAFF.